This record concerns one T cell receptor (beta chain) sequence. The data stem from a study of shared clonotypes between healthy human individuals. Study-level information: Per donor, CD8 memory used one plate, CD8 naive used two, CD4 memory used three and CD4 naive used three.

Some clones are missing from TCRdb's copy, which holds only in-frame ones; the method was immunoSEQ multiplex PCR. The sample includes roughly 500,000 clones, about 96% of them seen just once. The CDR3 is made up of 17 amino acids. Trimming removed 3 bases at V and 2 bases at J, with 20 bases between. In germline, CDR1 is SGHDN, CDR2 FVKESK. V and J are TRBV14 and TRBJ2-7; D possibly uses TRBD1 or TRBD2 (5 bases each). The source material was naive CD4+ T cells sorted from blood. Subset reported: CD45RA+ positively selected. The source is a woman under 40 in good health. This CDR3 reads CASSQGRDSGFAYEQYF. DNA of the CDR3: TGTGCCAGCAGCCAGGGGCGAGATTCGGGGTTTGCCTACGAGCAGTACTTC.